The rows below give T cell receptor beta chains drawn from one sample of a study of Ad26.COV2.S vaccination and SARS-CoV-2 variants. Profiled with immunoSEQ multiplex PCR; TCRdb holds only in-frame clones, not every one. The sample has roughly 40,000 clones, 83% seen once; the top ten hold roughly 50%. This material consisted of peripheral blood, taken after recovery from COVID-19. Receptors were obtained from a human donor who had recovered from COVID-19. Both conserved end residues are part of each CDR3. Fields, in order: clone size, V gene, D gene, CDR3 length, J gene, CDR3 DNA, CDR3 protein. A D gene is named only where the DNA matches it firmly. Rows may omit the clone size; those that give it use once, few, many or a size class.

NA	TRBV15	TRBD1	15	TRBJ2-7	TGTGCCACCAGCACCCGGGACAGGGGATCCTACGAGCAGTACTTC	CATSTRDRGSYEQYF
once	TRBV2	NA	12	TRBJ2-1	TGTGCCAGCAGATGGGGGGCGACTGAGCAGTTCTTC	CASRWGATEQFF
NA	TRBV3-1/TRBV3-2	NA	15	TRBJ2-1	TGTGCCAGCAGCCAAGTGGCAGTCTCCTACAATGAGCAGTTCTTC	CASSQVAVSYNEQFF
NA	TRBV30	TRBD1	15	TRBJ2-3	TGTGCCTGGAGTAAGAGGGGGCAAAGTACAGATACGCAGTATTTT	CAWSKRGQSTDTQYF
NA	TRBV27	NA	14	TRBJ1-6	TGTGCCAGCACGTTCCCGGGGGGTAATTCACCCCTCCACTTT	CASTFPGGNSPLHF
NA	TRBV7-2	TRBD1	17	TRBJ1-5	TGTGCCAGCAGCCCAAAAGGGGGCAGAGGCAGCAATCAGCCCCAGCATTTT	CASSPKGGRGSNQPQHF
NA	TRBV10-3	TRBD1	17	TRBJ1-5	TGTGCCGCTGGGGGCTGGACAGGGTTGTTCCCGAATCAGCCCCAGCATTTT	CAAGGWTGLFPNQPQHF
NA	TRBV7-2	NA	15	TRBJ1-4	TGTGCCAGCAGCCGGGGACAAGGGCTGTGGGAAAAACTGTTTTTT	CASSRGQGLWEKLFF
NA	TRBV30	NA	14	TRBJ2-7	TGTGCCTGGAAAGATGGAGCGGGCTCCTACGAGCAGTACTTC	CAWKDGAGSYEQYF
once	TRBV19	NA	15	TRBJ1-1	TGTGCCAGTAGTATTCCTGGACATAGGAACACTGAAGCTTTCTTT	CASSIPGHRNTEAFF
NA	TRBV7-9	NA	12	TRBJ1-2	TGTGCCAGCAGCTTCTCTACAGGGGGCTACACCTTC	CASSFSTGGYTF
NA	TRBV24-1	TRBD1	17	TRBJ2-2	TGTGCCACCAGTGATCCCTCGGGGACAGGGTTCCACGGGGAGCTGTTTTTT	CATSDPSGTGFHGELFF
NA	TRBV18	TRBD1	20	TRBJ1-2	TGTGCCAGCTCACCCACAATTCGTGGGGGGTCGACAGGGAATAACTATGGCTACACCTTC	CASSPTIRGGSTGNNYGYTF
medium-sized	TRBV4-1	NA	15	TRBJ2-2	TGCGCCAGCAGCCAATCAGGGAGGAACACCGGGGAGCTGTTTTTT	CASSQSGRNTGELFF
NA	TRBV6-5	NA	11	TRBJ2-3	TGTGCCAGCAGTTACGTTGATACGCAGTATTTT	CASSYVDTQYF
NA	TRBV7-6	TRBD1	16	TRBJ2-2	TGTGCCAGCAGCTTAGCCGGGACAGGGAACACCGGGGAGCTGTTTTTT	CASSLAGTGNTGELFF
NA	TRBV7-6	NA	14	TRBJ1-4	TGTGCCAGCAGCTTAACCCCCAGGGATGAAAAACTGTTTTTT	CASSLTPRDEKLFF
NA	TRBV9	NA	15	TRBJ2-6	TGTGCCAGCAGCGTAGTTGGTACCAGGGCCAACGTCCTGACTTTC	CASSVVGTRANVLTF
NA	TRBV7-3	TRBD1	13	TRBJ1-2	TGTGCCAGCAGCCGGGACAGCAGCTATGGCTACACCTTC	CASSRDSSYGYTF
medium-sized	TRBV5-1	NA	15	TRBJ2-3	TGCGCCAGCAGCCAGGGAGACCCTCGCACAGATACGCAGTATTTT	CASSQGDPRTDTQYF
NA	TRBV6-5	TRBD1	15	TRBJ1-1	TGTGCCAGCAGTTACTGGGGACAGGGAGAAACTGAAGCTTTCTTT	CASSYWGQGETEAFF
NA	TRBV30	NA	12	TRBJ1-1	TGTGCCTGGAGGTCAGGGAACACTGAAGCTTTCTTT	CAWRSGNTEAFF
medium-sized	TRBV3-1/TRBV3-2	NA	16	TRBJ1-4	TGTGCCAGCAGCCCCTTCGGGGGCATCAGGGTTGAAAAACTGTTTTTT	CASSPFGGIRVEKLFF
NA	TRBV6-1	NA	16	TRBJ2-2	TGTGCCAGCAGTGAATGGCATGGGGGTTCCACCGGGGAGCTGTTTTTT	CASSEWHGGSTGELFF
NA	TRBV27	TRBD2	15	TRBJ2-1	TGTGCCAGCAGTTTATATAGCGGGAGTGATGGTGAGCAGTTCTTC	CASSLYSGSDGEQFF
NA	TRBV10-2	TRBD2	15	TRBJ2-7	TGCGCCACCGGTGAGACAACTAGCGGCACCTACGAGCAGTACTTC	CATGETTSGTYEQYF
NA	TRBV29-1	NA	14	TRBJ2-5	TGCAGCGCCCCCCCCCAACAGGGAAATTCGGCCCAGTACTTC	CSAPPQQGNSAQYF
NA	TRBV7-9	NA	14	TRBJ1-3	TGTGCCAGCAGCTTAAGGGACTCTGGAAACACCATATATTTT	CASSLRDSGNTIYF
NA	TRBV2	NA	14	TRBJ2-1	TGTGCCACTTACGGGCAGCGCTCCTACAATGAGCAGTTCTTC	CATYGQRSYNEQFF
NA	TRBV7-9	NA	12	TRBJ2-2	TGTGCCAGCAGCTTAGGATTTCGGGAGCTGTTTTTT	CASSLGFRELFF
NA	TRBV7-9	NA	15	TRBJ1-2	TGTGCCAGCAGCCTAAGAGGAGGCGAGGGAACCGGCTACACCTTC	CASSLRGGEGTGYTF
once	TRBV9	NA	15	TRBJ1-1	TGTGCCAGCAGCTCAGGGAGGGGTGGTAACACTGAAGCTTTCTTT	CASSSGRGGNTEAFF
once	TRBV5-1	TRBD2	16	TRBJ2-5	TGCGCCAGCAGCTCCCGACTAGCGGGAAATAGTGAGACCCAGTACTTC	CASSSRLAGNSETQYF
NA	TRBV5-5	TRBD2	16	TRBJ2-5	TGTGCCAGCAGGGGTAGCGGGGGGTCGATCCAAGAGACCCAGTACTTC	CASRGSGGSIQETQYF
few	TRBV7-2	NA	15	TRBJ1-6	TGTGCCAGCAGCCCTGGCCTAGCGGCACGCTCACCCCTCCACTTT	CASSPGLAARSPLHF
once	TRBV5-4	TRBD1	15	TRBJ1-5	TGTGCCAGCAGCGTGGGACAGGGGGAACCTCAGCCCCAGCATTTT	CASSVGQGEPQPQHF
NA	TRBV6-1	NA	14	TRBJ2-5	TGTGCCAGCACCAACCGGGGGGCGGAGGAGACCCAGTACTTC	CASTNRGAEETQYF
NA	TRBV12-5	TRBD1	18	TRBJ1-1	TGTGCTAGTGGGTACCATATTGGGACAGGAATGGGGAACACTGAAGCTTTCTTT	CASGYHIGTGMGNTEAFF
NA	TRBV5-1	NA	15	TRBJ2-1	TGCGCCAGCAGCTTGATTGCGGGAAGGGACAATGAGCAGTTCTTC	CASSLIAGRDNEQFF
few	TRBV11-2	NA	14	TRBJ2-4	TGTGCCAGCAGCTTAGTCGGGACCGGGGGTGTTCAGTACTTC	CASSLVGTGGVQYF
NA	TRBV30	TRBD1	17	TRBJ2-7	TGTGCCTGGAGTGTATCGCCTCTGACAGGGGTTACCTACGAGCAGTACTTC	CAWSVSPLTGVTYEQYF
NA	TRBV7-9	NA	15	TRBJ2-5	TGTGCCAGCACCACTACAACAGGGAGTCAAGAGACCCAGTACTTC	CASTTTTGSQETQYF
once	TRBV5-1	TRBD2	16	TRBJ2-1	TGCGCCAGCAGCTTTCTAGCGGGAGGAATCTACAATGAGCAGTTCTTC	CASSFLAGGIYNEQFF
NA	TRBV12-3/TRBV12-4	NA	12	TRBJ2-1	TGTGCCAGCAGTTTACTAGGGAATGAGCAGTTCTTC	CASSLLGNEQFF
NA	TRBV19	NA	17	TRBJ1-5	TGTGCCAGTAGTAAAACAGAGCCACCGTATAGCAATCAGCCCCAGCATTTT	CASSKTEPPYSNQPQHF
NA	TRBV7-2	TRBD1	15	TRBJ2-5	TGTGCCAGCAGCTTATCCGGACAGGGGAGAGTGACCCAGTACTTC	CASSLSGQGRVTQYF
NA	TRBV3-1/TRBV3-2	TRBD1	16	TRBJ2-2	TGTGCCAGCAGCCACGGACAGGGGGCGCTCCACGGGGAGCTGTTTTTT	CASSHGQGALHGELFF
NA	TRBV10-2	NA	14	TRBJ1-2	TGCGCCAGCAGTGAAGTCAGGGGCCCCAAGGCGCACACCTTC	CASSEVRGPKAHTF